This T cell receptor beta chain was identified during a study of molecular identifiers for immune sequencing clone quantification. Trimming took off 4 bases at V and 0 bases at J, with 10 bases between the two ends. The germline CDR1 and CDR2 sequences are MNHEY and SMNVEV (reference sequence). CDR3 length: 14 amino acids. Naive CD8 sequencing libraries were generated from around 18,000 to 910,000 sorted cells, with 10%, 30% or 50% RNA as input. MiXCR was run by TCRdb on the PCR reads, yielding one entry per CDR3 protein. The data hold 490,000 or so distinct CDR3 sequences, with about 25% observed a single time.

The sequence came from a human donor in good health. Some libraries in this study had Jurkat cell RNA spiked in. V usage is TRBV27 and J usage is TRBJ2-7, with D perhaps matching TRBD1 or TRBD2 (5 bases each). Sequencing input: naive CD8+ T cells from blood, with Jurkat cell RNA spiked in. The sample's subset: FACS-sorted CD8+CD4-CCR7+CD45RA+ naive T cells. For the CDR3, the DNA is TGTGCCAGCAGTTGGGCAGGGACCTCCTACGAGCAGTACTTC. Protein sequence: CASSWAGTSYEQYF.